This TCR beta chain was captured in a study of T cell responses to AZD1222 COVID-19 vaccine. Findings and caveats of the study: Breadth and depth of Spike-specific TCRs rose after two AZD1222 doses.

There are 9 residues in the CDR3. Trimming shortened V by 6 bases and J by 9 bases, and 9 bases separated the two germline ends. CDR1 is DFQATT and CDR2 is SNEGSKA in the germline V gene (reference sequence). Assay used: immunoSEQ multiplex PCR; TCRdb lists only in-frame clones, some missing. The table has over 150,000 clones, approximately 90% seen once. A note on this clone: Its specificity is not known.

This sample comprised peripheral blood, obtained 28 days after the second AZD1222 dose. The chain employs TRBV20-1 and TRBJ2-7; the D is unclear. This clonotype was obtained from an adult who received the AZD1222 COVID-19 vaccine. CDR3 sequence reads: CSAAPTQYF. The CDR3 DNA reads TGCAGTGCCGCTCCGACGCAGTACTTC.